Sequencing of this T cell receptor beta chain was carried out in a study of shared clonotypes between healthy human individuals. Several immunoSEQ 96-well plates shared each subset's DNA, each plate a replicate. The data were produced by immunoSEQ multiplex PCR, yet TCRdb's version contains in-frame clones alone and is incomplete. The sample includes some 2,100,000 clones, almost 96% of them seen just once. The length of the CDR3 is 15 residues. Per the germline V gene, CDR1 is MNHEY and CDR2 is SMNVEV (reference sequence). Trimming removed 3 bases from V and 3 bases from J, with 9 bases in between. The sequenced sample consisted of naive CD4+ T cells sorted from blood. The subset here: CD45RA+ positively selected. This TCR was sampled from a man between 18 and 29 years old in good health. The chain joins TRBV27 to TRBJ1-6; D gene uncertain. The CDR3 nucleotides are TGTGCCAGCAGTTTTGGGGAGATCTATAATTCACCCCTCCACTTT. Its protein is CASSFGEIYNSPLHF.